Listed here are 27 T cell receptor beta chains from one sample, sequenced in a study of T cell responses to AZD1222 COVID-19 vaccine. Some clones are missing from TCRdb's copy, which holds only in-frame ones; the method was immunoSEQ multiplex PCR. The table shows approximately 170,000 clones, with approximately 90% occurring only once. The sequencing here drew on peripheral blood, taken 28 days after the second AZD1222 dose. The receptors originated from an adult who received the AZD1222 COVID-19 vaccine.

The CDR3 is CASSMIGQGSSGANVLTF. The CDR3 coding sequence is TGTGCCAGTAGTATGATTGGACAGGGATCTTCTGGGGCCAACGTCCTGACTTTC. This sequence joins TRBV19 and TRBJ2-6, with 8 bases matching TRBD1. The V segment lost 3 bases and the J segment 1 base; nucleotides outside the gene matches: 8. The CDR3 extends over 18 amino acids. Germline values: CDR1 LNHDA, CDR2 SQIVND (reference sequence).

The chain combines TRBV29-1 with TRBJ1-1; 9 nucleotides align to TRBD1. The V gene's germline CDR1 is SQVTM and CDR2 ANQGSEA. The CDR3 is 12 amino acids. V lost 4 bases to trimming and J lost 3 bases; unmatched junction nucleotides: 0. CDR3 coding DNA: TGCAGCGTTGGGACAGGGGACACTGAAGCTTTCTTT. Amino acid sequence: CSVGTGDTEAFF.

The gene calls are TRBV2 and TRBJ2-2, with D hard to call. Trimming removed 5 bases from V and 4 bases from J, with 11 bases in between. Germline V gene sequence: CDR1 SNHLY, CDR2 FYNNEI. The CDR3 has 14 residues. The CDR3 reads CASSQSPGTGELFF. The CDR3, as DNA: TGTGCCAGCAGTCAATCACCGGGCACCGGGGAGCTGTTTTTT.

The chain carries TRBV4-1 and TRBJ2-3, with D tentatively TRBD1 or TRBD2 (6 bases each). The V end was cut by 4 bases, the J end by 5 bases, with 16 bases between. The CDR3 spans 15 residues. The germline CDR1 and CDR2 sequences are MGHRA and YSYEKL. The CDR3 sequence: CASSPRGVDGDTQYF. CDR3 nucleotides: TGCGCCAGCAGCCCTAGGGGGGTCGATGGAGATACGCAGTATTTT.

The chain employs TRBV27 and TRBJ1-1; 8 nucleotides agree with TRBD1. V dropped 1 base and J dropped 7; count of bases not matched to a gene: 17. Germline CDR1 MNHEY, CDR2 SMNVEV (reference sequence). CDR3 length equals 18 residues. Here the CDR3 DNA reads TGTGCCAGCAGTTTATTAGCGTTGAGACCGGGACAGGCATATGAAGCTTTCTTT. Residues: CASSLLALRPGQAYEAFF.

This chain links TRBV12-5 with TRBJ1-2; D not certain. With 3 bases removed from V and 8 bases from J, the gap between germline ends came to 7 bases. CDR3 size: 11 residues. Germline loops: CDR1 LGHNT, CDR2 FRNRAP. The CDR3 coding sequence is TGTGCTAGTGGTTTTCCTCCGGGCTACACCTTC. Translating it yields CASGFPPGYTF.

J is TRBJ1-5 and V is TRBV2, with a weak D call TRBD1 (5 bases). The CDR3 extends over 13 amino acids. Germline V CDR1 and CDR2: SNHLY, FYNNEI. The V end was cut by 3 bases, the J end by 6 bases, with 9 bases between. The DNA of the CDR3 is TGTGCCAGCAGTGACAGGGTCGGTCAGCCCCAGCATTTT. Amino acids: CASSDRVGQPQHF.

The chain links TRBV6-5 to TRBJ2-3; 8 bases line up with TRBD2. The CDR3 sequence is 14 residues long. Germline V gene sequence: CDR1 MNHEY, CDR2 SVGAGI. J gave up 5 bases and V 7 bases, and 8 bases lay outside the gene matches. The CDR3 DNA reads TGTGCCAGCATCCGGGGGGGGCGGAAAGATACGCAGTATTTT. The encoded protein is CASIRGGRKDTQYF.

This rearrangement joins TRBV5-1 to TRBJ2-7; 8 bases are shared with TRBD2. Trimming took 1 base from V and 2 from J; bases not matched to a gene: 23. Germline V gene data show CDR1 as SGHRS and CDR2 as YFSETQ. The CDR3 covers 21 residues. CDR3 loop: CASSLIRRPRTLAGPPYEQYF. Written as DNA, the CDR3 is TGCGCCAGCAGCTTGATAAGGCGGCCGAGGACCCTAGCGGGTCCCCCCTACGAGCAGTACTTC.

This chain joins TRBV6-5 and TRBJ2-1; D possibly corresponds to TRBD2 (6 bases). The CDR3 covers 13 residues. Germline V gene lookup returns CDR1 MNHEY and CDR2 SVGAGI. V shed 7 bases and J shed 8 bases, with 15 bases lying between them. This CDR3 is CASNLQGGDEQFF. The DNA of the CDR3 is TGTGCCAGCAACCTTCAGGGCGGGGATGAGCAGTTCTTC.

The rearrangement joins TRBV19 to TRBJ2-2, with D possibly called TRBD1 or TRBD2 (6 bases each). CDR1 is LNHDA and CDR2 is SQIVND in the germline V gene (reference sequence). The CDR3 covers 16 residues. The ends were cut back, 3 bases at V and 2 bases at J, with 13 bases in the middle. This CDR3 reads CASSIWGALNTGELFF. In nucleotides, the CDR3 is TGTGCCAGTAGTATCTGGGGGGCCCTCAACACCGGGGAGCTGTTTTTT.

The CDR3 sequence is CASSYSVRRGWDQETQYF. CDR3 DNA sequence: TGTGCCAGCAGTTACTCGGTCCGGCGGGGGTGGGACCAAGAGACCCAGTACTTC. The rearrangement joins TRBV6-2 or TRBV6-3 to TRBJ2-5, with 7 nucleotides matching TRBD2. Trimming cost V 0 bases and J 0 bases; bases outside gene matches: 10. This CDR3 has 18 residues. From germline, CDR1 is MNHEY and CDR2 SVGEGT.

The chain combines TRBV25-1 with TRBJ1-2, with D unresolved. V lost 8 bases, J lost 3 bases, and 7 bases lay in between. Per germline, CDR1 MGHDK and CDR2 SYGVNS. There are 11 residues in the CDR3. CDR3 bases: TGTGCCAGCTATAGTCACTATGGCTACACCTTC. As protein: CASYSHYGYTF.

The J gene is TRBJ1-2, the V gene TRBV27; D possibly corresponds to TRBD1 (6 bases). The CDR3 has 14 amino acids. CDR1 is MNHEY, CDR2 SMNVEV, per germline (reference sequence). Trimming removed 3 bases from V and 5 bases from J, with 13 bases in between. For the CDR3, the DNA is TGTGCCAGCAGTTTGCGGGGGGGGCTGTATGGCTACACCTTC. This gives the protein CASSLRGGLYGYTF.

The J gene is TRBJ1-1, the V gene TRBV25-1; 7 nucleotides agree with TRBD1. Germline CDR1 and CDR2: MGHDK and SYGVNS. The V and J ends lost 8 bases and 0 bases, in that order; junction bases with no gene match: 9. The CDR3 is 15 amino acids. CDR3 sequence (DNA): TGTGCCAGCCGACAGACAGGGTGGGTGAACACTGAAGCTTTCTTT. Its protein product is CASRQTGWVNTEAFF.

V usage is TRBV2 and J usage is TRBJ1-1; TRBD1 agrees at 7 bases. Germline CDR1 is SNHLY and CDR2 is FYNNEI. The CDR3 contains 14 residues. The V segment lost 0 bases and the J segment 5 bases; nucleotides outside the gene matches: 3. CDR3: CASSEARGGTEAFF. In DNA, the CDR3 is TGTGCCAGCAGTGAAGCCAGGGGGGGGACTGAAGCTTTCTTT.

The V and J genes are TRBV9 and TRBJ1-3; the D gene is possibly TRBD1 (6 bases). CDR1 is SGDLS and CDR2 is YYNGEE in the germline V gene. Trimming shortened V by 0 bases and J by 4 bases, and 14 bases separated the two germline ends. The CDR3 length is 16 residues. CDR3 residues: CASSVEAGVGGNTIYF. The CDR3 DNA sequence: TGTGCCAGCAGCGTAGAGGCAGGGGTTGGAGGAAACACCATATATTTT.

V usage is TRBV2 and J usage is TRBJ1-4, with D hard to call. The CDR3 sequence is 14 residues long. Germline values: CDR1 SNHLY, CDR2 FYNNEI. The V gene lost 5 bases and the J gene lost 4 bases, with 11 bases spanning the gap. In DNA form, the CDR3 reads TGTGCCAGCAGTCTAACTCTGGGTAATGAAAAACTGTTTTTT. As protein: CASSLTLGNEKLFF.

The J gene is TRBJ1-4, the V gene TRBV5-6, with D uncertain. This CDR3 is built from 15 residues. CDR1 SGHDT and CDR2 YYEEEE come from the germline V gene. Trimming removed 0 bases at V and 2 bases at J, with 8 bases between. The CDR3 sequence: CASSLARTTNEKLFF. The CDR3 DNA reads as TGTGCCAGCAGCTTGGCGAGGACGACTAATGAAAAACTGTTTTTT.

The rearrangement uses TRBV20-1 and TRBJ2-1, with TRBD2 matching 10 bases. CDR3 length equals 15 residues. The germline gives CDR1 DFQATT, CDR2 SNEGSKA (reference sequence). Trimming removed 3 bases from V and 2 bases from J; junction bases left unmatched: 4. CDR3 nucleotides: TGCAGTGCTAGTCTAGCGGGGGTAGCCTACAATGAGCAGTTCTTC. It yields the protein CSASLAGVAYNEQFF.

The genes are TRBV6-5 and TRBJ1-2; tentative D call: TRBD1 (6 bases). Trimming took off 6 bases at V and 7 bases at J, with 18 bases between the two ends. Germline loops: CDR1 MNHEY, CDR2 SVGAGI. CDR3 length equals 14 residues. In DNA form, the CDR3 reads TGTGCCAGCAGCGATAGGCAGGGGAGAAGTGGCTACACCTTC. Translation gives CASSDRQGRSGYTF.

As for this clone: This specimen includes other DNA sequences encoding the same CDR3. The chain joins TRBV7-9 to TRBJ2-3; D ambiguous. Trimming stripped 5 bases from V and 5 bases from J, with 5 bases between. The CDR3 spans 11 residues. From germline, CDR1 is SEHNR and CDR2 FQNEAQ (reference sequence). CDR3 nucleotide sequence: TGTGCCAGCAGCGAAGTAGATACGCAGTATTTT. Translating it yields CASSEVDTQYF.

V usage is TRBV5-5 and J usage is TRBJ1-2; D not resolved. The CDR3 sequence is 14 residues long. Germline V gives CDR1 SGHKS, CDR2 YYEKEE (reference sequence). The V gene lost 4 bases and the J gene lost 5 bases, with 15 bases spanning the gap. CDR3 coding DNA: TGTGCCAGCAGCCCGAGTGGGGTTTCATATGGCTACACCTTC. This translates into CASSPSGVSYGYTF.

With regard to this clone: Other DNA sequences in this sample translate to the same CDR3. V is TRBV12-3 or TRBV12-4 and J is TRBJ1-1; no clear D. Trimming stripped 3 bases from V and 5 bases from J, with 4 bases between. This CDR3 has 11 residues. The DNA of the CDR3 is TGTGCCAGCAGTTTGGGGACTGAAGCTTTCTTT. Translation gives CASSLGTEAFF.

In DNA, the CDR3 is TGCAGCGTTCTGACGGACTCCTACGAGCAGTACTTC. As protein: CSVLTDSYEQYF. The V gene is TRBV29-1, the J gene TRBJ2-7; no firm D call. V was cut by 5 bases and J by 0 bases, with 8 bases left in between. CDR1 SQVTM and CDR2 ANQGSEA come from the germline V gene. This CDR3 is 12 amino acids long.

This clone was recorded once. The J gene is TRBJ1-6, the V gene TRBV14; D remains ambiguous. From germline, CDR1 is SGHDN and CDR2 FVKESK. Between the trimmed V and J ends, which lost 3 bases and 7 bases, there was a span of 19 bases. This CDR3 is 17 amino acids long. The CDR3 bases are TGTGCCAGCAGCCAGTCGTGGCGTCCCCGAAGAAATTCACCCCTCCACTTT. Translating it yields CASSQSWRPRRNSPLHF.

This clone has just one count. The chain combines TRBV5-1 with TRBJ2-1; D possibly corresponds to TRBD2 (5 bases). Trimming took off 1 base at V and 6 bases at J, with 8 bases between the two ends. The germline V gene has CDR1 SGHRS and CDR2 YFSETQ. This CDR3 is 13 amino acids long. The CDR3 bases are TGCGCCAGCAGCTTGAGGAGGAGCAATGAGCAGTTCTTC. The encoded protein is CASSLRRSNEQFF.